This TCR beta chain derives from a study of T cells after yellow fever vaccination. The 5'RACE template-switching step produced TCR cDNA and added a universal primer site and UMIs. TCRdb re-derived calls from the 5' RACE reads in MiXCR, one entry per CDR3 protein. This table holds some 560,000 distinct CDR3 sequences, roughly 19% found once. Trimming took off 6 bases at V and 9 bases at J, with 19 bases between the two ends. Germline CDR1 and CDR2: SGHTA and FQGNSA. This CDR3 contains 14 residues. The sequencing here drew on PBMCs, taken 15 days after the yellow fever booster vaccination. The source is a young man who received the YFV17D yellow fever vaccine. V is TRBV7-2 and J is TRBJ2-3; D is possibly TRBD1 (7 bases). The CDR3 DNA follows: TGTGCCAGCAGGTCCGGGACAGCGGGTCGCACGCAGTATTTT. Amino acids: CASRSGTAGRTQYF.